This T cell receptor beta chain comes out of a study of response to subunit inactivated influenza vaccine. The CDR3 covers 15 residues. V was trimmed by 0 bases and J by 5 bases, leaving 8 bases between them. TCRdb ran MiXCR on the RT-PCR reads and lists one entry per CDR3 protein. The data show 800,000 or so distinct CDR3 sequences, 21% seen once. This sequence originates from a man between 50 and 59 years old who received an inactivated influenza vaccine. The chain recombines TRBV12-3 or TRBV12-4 with TRBJ1-6; no reliable D call. The sample here was PBMCs from blood, taken approximately 5 days after vaccination. The CDR3: CASSLAYSHNSPLHF. In DNA, the CDR3 is TGTGCCAGCAGTTTAGCGTACAGCCATAATTCACCCCTCCACTTT.